Included here is one T cell receptor (beta chain) sequence, with context. Which antigen it targets is not known. Per-base quality was not reported, and no clone a single base away is much larger than it. The germline V end is reduced by 0 bases and the J end by 2 bases; junction bases left unmatched: 6. The CDR3 has 16 amino acids, counting the end cysteine and phenylalanine. The read is trimmed to its CDR3 DNA, 48 bases read in frame from base 1. Looking up the germline V gene yields CDR1 MNHNS and CDR2 SASEGT. The data are from a study of a mutant IDH1 vaccine in newly diagnosed glioma (dated by TCRdb to the early 2020s). At the level of the whole study: Of the roughly 30 treated patients, around 60% were male and about 40% were female, and the mean age was 40.4 years. Prior to enrollment, patients had been given standard therapy consisting of radiotherapy alone, temozolomide alone, or radiochemotherapy with temozolomide, with the combination given to most patients. Longitudinal TCRB deep sequencing was performed for roughly 27 treated patients wherever samples were available for exploratory analyses. Peripheral blood was collected at six visits: V03 (baseline), V05, V07, V10, V12 and V13.

The method was the immunoSEQ multiplex PCR assay. Rearranged TCR beta chain sequences were amplified with the hsTCRB Kit following the manufacturer's protocol. TCRB libraries were sequenced on an Illumina MiSeq. Per the authors' processing: The kit vendor's proprietary platform handled demultiplexing, trimming and gene mapping. The source is immuneACCESS, and TCRdb retained only in-frame sequences with V and J called. Part of the clones is not carried over; for the studies checked, unresolved V genes explain less than half of this, and the remainder is unexplained. V and J calls and clone size are given by that table; D and trimming were obtained from the DNA. In this sample the table shows 20,000 to 30,000 clones, roughly nine tenths of which occur a single time. The ten largest clones add up to approximately 9.1% of the sample. Study-wide findings and limitations: It was noted by the authors that analyses of patient blood samples could not be reproduced owing to sample limitations. Vaccine-induced immune responses across multiple MHC alleles were detected in 93.3% of patients. No apparent relationship was observed between pseudoprogression and alterations in the top peripheral T cell clonotypes detected by TCRB sequencing. PBMC samples for TCRB deep sequencing were selected based on availability.

The time point label corresponds to: baseline, week 1 (first vaccination visit). The treatment or condition tag for this specimen amounts to: pre-vaccination baseline after standard-of-care therapy. Donors had newly diagnosed WHO grade 3 or 4 IDH1-mutant astrocytomas with loss of nuclear ATRX. The samples were drawn from NOA16, a multicentre, single-arm, open-label phase I trial in Germany that tested a mutant IDH1 peptide vaccine in humans for the first time. Visit V03 blood draws served as the baseline sample for immunogenicity testing. Genomic DNA for TCRB sequencing was extracted from EDTA blood using the DNeasy Blood and Tissue Kit.

Rearrangement joined TRBV6-1 to TRBJ2-7, and 8 junctional nucleotides match TRBD2. This clonotype was obtained from a man between 25 and 39 years old with glioma. Sequences were derived from PBMCs, sampled from a glioma patient treated with radiotherapy, temozolomide or both. In nucleotide form, the sequence is TGTGCCAGCAGTGAAGCCCGGGGGGGGCTCCCCTACGAGCAGTACTTC. The translation is CASSEARGGLPYEQYF.